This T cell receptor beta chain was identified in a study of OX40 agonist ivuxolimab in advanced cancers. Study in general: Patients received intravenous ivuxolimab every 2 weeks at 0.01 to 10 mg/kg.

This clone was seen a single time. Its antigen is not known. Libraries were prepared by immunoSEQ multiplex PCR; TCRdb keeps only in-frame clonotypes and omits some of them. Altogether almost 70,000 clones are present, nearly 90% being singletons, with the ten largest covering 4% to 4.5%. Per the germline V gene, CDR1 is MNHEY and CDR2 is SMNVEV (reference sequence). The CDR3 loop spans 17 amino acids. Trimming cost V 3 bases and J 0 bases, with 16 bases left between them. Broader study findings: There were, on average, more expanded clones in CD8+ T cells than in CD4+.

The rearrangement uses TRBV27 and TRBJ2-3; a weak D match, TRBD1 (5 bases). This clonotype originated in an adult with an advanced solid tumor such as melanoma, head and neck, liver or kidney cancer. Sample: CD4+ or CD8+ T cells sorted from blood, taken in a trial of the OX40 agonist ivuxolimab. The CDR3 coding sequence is TGTGCCAGCAGTTTTGGGCCCCGACACAGGAGCACAGATACGCAGTATTTT. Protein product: CASSFGPRHRSTDTQYF.